Listed here are 31 T cell receptor beta chains from one sample, sequenced in a study of Tregs in tolerant kidney transplant recipients. Sequencing used immunoSEQ multiplex PCR; TCRdb keeps in-frame clones, though not all of them. The data hold approximately 60,000 clones, with about 86% observed a single time. The sequencing sample was made of CD4+ T cells from blood. Receptors were obtained from a human donor in good health.

This clone occurred a few times. The chain uses TRBV7-8 and TRBJ1-3, with D unresolved. V gave up 6 bases and J gave up 0 bases, with 6 bases separating them. Germline CDR1 and CDR2: SGHVS and FQNEAQ. The CDR3 runs to 13 residues. The chain's CDR3 is CASRGHSGNTIYF. In nucleotides, the CDR3 is TGTGCCAGCAGAGGGCACTCTGGAAACACCATATATTTT.

In its sample, this clone was seen a few times. V usage is TRBV12-5 and J usage is TRBJ2-7; D not resolved. CDR3 length equals 16 residues. V was clipped by 2 bases and J by 5 bases, with 19 bases between them. The V gene's germline CDR1 is LGHNT and CDR2 FRNRAP. DNA of the CDR3: TGTGCTAGTGGTTTGACCCTCGGCAGGTTGAAGGACGAGCAGTACTTC. This encodes CASGLTLGRLKDEQYF.

The table lists this clone with a count of one. The chain is built from TRBV7-3 and TRBJ2-5; 11 bases line up with TRBD2. With 4 bases clipped from V and 3 bases from J, the junction kept 1 base outside the gene matches. Germline assignment: CDR1 SGHTA and CDR2 FQGTGA. The CDR3 covers 14 residues. CDR3 nucleotides: TGTGCCAGCAGCTATAGCGGGGGGGAAGAGACCCAGTACTTC. Translation gives CASSYSGGEETQYF.

The genes are TRBV11-2 and TRBJ1-2; D is unclear. CDR1 is SGHAT and CDR2 is FQNNGV in the germline V gene. Trimming removed 1 base from V and 1 base from J, with 7 bases in between. The CDR3 loop spans 14 amino acids. The CDR3 here is CASSLGMVNYGYTF. The CDR3 DNA is TGTGCCAGCAGCTTAGGAATGGTTAACTATGGCTACACCTTC.

This clone turned up a few times. The chain combines TRBV29-1 with TRBJ2-4; 12 positions match TRBD1. This CDR3 spans 18 amino acids. V shed 3 bases and J 6 bases; nucleotides not matched to a gene: 15. Per germline, CDR1 SQVTM and CDR2 ANQGSEA. CDR3 sequence reads: CSVEGTGGGGFYRNIQYF. The CDR3 coding sequence is TGCAGCGTTGAGGGGACAGGGGGCGGCGGATTCTATAGAAACATTCAGTACTTC.

The chain carries TRBV5-1 and TRBJ2-5, with 9 bases that match TRBD2. Germline CDR1 is SGHRS and CDR2 is YFSETQ. J was trimmed by 1 base and V by 0 bases; bases with no gene match: 13. The CDR3 covers 19 residues. CDR3 protein: CASSLGGSGSRWGQETQYF. The DNA of the CDR3 is TGCGCCAGCAGCTTGGGTGGTAGCGGGAGTCGGTGGGGCCAAGAGACCCAGTACTTC. Supplemented by reference TRBV5-1 and TRBJ2-5, the full variable domain reads KAGVTQTPRYLIKTRGQQVTLSCSPISGHRSVSWYQQTPGQGLQFLFEYFSETQRNKGNFPGRFSGRQFSNSRSEMNVSTLELGDSALYLCASSLGGSGSRWGQETQYFGPGTRLLVL.

The J gene is TRBJ1-1, the V gene TRBV5-8; D is unresolved. V was cut by 0 bases and J by 0 bases, with 9 bases left in between. CDR3 length: 15 residues. The germline V gene encodes CDR1 SGHTS and CDR2 YDEGEE. CDR3 protein: CASSLAEFMNTEAFF. As DNA, the CDR3 is TGTGCCAGCAGCTTGGCGGAATTCATGAACACTGAAGCTTTCTTT. Full variable domain (outside the CDR3, taken from reference TRBV5-8 and TRBJ1-1): EAGVTQSPTHLIKTRGQQATLRCSPISGHTSVYWYQQALGLGLQFLLWYDEGEERNRGNFPPRFSGRQFPNYSSELNVNALELEDSALYLCASSLAEFMNTEAFFGQGTRLTVV.

V gene TRBV9 combines with J gene TRBJ1-3, with D unclear. CDR1 is SGDLS, CDR2 YYNGEE, per germline. Between the trimmed V and J ends, which lost 3 bases and 0 bases, there was a span of 10 bases. This CDR3 comprises 15 residues. Here the CDR3 DNA reads TGTGCCAGCAGCGGAAAGACGTTCTCTGGAAACACCATATATTTT. Its protein product is CASSGKTFSGNTIYF.

This chain joins TRBV20-1 and TRBJ1-1; no clear D. The CDR3 spans 10 residues. The germline V gene encodes CDR1 DFQATT and CDR2 SNEGSKA (reference sequence). Trimming stripped 6 bases from V and 5 bases from J, with 7 bases between. The CDR3 DNA is TGCAGTGCAGGGTGGACTGAAGCTTTCTTT. Its translation is CSAGWTEAFF.

This CDR3 is CASSLVREGNYEQYF. The CDR3 DNA sequence: TGCGCCAGCAGCTTGGTGCGGGAGGGAAACTACGAGCAGTACTTC. V and J are TRBV5-1 and TRBJ2-7, with 9 bases identical to TRBD2. Trimming removed 0 bases from V and 3 bases from J; junction bases left unmatched: 4. Germline assignment: CDR1 SGHRS and CDR2 YFSETQ. CDR3 size: 15 residues.

The CDR3 spells CASSLTGNSNQPQHF. CDR3 DNA: TGTGCCAGCAGCTTGACGGGTAATAGCAATCAGCCCCAGCATTTT. The V gene is TRBV11-3, the J gene TRBJ1-5; D call uncertain. The V and J ends lost 3 bases and 0 bases respectively, with 9 bases between them. The CDR3 spans 15 residues. The germline CDR1 and CDR2 sequences are SGHNT and YENEEA.

The J gene is TRBJ2-3, the V gene TRBV6-4, with D perhaps given as TRBD1 or TRBD2 (8 bases each). The V and J ends lost 1 base and 1 base respectively, with 24 bases between them. CDR1 MRHNA and CDR2 SNTAGT come from the germline V gene. CDR3 size: 20 residues. The CDR3 spells CASSDLDRGPTSGRTDTQYF. The CDR3 DNA reads as TGTGCCAGCAGTGACTTAGACAGGGGACCAACTAGCGGCCGCACAGATACGCAGTATTTT.

The CDR3 here is CASSKVGTWANQNEKLFF. Here the CDR3 DNA reads TGTGCCAGCAGTAAGGTGGGGACATGGGCAAACCAGAATGAAAAACTGTTTTTT. The chain recombines TRBV2 with TRBJ1-4, with a possible D match to TRBD1 (6 bases). The V and J ends lost 5 bases and 5 bases respectively, with 24 bases between them. Germline CDR1 SNHLY, CDR2 FYNNEI. CDR3 length: 18 residues.

The chain couples TRBV4-1 to TRBJ1-2; D ambiguous. Germline CDR1 MGHRA, CDR2 YSYEKL. V shed 0 bases and J shed 0 bases, with 14 bases lying between them. The CDR3 consists of 17 residues. CDR3 loop: CASSQEVRGKANYGYTF. The CDR3 nucleotides are TGCGCCAGCAGCCAAGAGGTGCGTGGGAAAGCTAACTATGGCTACACCTTC.

This chain connects TRBV29-1 to TRBJ1-1, with D possibly TRBD1 on 5 matching bases. The CDR3 extends over 14 amino acids. V lost 7 bases and J lost 4, with 19 bases in between. Germline values: CDR1 SQVTM, CDR2 ANQGSEA. The CDR3 here is CSAHAGGTGTEAFF. The DNA for the CDR3 is TGCAGCGCCCATGCCGGGGGAACCGGCACTGAAGCTTTCTTT.

The genes are TRBV29-1 and TRBJ2-3; a weak D match, TRBD1 (6 bases). The CDR3 totals 15 residues. Trimming shortened V by 1 base and J by 3 bases, and 14 bases separated the two germline ends. Germline V gives CDR1 SQVTM, CDR2 ANQGSEA. CDR3 bases: TGCAGCGTTGAAGGGGACACCTCTGTGACAGATACGCAGTATTTT. It codes for CSVEGDTSVTDTQYF.

V is TRBV2 and J is TRBJ2-1; tentative D call: TRBD1 (5 bases). V gave up 6 bases and J gave up 5 bases, with 11 bases separating them. CDR1 and CDR2 (germline): SNHLY, FYNNEI. The CDR3 is 13 amino acids. The CDR3 DNA sequence: TGTGCCAGCAGATCGGTAGGGGACAATGAGCAGTTCTTC. Encoded protein: CASRSVGDNEQFF.

The genes are TRBV6-5 and TRBJ1-1, with no clear D. V lost 2 bases, J lost 5 bases, and 12 bases lay in between. The germline gives CDR1 MNHEY, CDR2 SVGAGI. The CDR3 contains 14 residues. The CDR3 DNA is TGTGCCAGCAGTTACCAGAGGTCAGGAACTGAAGCTTTCTTT. Residues: CASSYQRSGTEAFF.

V gene TRBV6-1 combines with J gene TRBJ1-2; D is possibly TRBD1 (5 bases). V was trimmed by 9 bases and J by 8 bases, leaving 16 bases between them. Looked up from germline, CDR1 is MNHNS and CDR2 is SASEGT. The CDR3 has 12 amino acids. CDR3 residues: CARKTGLRGYTF. The CDR3 DNA follows: TGTGCCAGAAAAACGGGACTCCGGGGCTACACCTTC.

This sequence joins TRBV9 and TRBJ1-2; D is possibly TRBD1 (5 bases). This CDR3 comprises 14 residues. Per the germline V gene, CDR1 is SGDLS and CDR2 is YYNGEE. V was clipped by 2 bases and J by 3 bases, with 11 bases between them. DNA of the CDR3: TGTGCCAGCAGCGTGGGCAGGGAGCACTATGGCTACACCTTC. Its translation is CASSVGREHYGYTF.

This chain connects TRBV5-8 to TRBJ2-5; 8 bases fit TRBD2. The CDR3 runs 15 residues. V lost 4 bases, J lost 5 bases, and 10 bases stayed unmatched. Germline V CDR1 and CDR2: SGHTS, YDEGEE. CDR3 residues: CASSVERGRRETQYF. The CDR3 region has the DNA TGTGCCAGCAGCGTTGAGCGGGGGAGGCGTGAGACCCAGTACTTC. The full variable domain, completed using reference TRBV5-8 and TRBJ2-5, is EAGVTQSPTHLIKTRGQQATLRCSPISGHTSVYWYQQALGLGLQFLLWYDEGEERNRGNFPPRFSGRQFPNYSSELNVNALELEDSALYLCASSVERGRRETQYFGPGTRLLVL.

The chain combines TRBV21-1 with TRBJ2-2. TRBV21-1 is tagged as a pseudogene. The CDR3 length is 15 residues. The CDR3 nucleotides are TGTGCCAGCAGCAAAGAAACGGGCCTCGCCGGGGAGCTGTTTTTT. Amino acids: CASSKETGLAGELFF.

The rearrangement uses TRBV10-2 and TRBJ2-3, with TRBD2 identical over 12 bases. The CDR3 extends over 17 amino acids. The J segment lost 2 bases and the V segment lost 8 bases, leaving 11 bases of the junction unmatched. Germline CDR1 reads WSHSY; CDR2 reads SAAADI. The CDR3 DNA reads TGCGCCAGCGCTAGCGGGAGGGCCCAAATCCCCACAGATACGCAGTATTTT. This gives the protein CASASGRAQIPTDTQYF.

The rearrangement uses TRBV7-8 and TRBJ1-2; tentatively, D is TRBD1 (5 bases). V shed 2 bases and J shed 1 base, with 14 bases lying between them. The CDR3 extends over 16 amino acids. The germline V gene encodes CDR1 SGHVS and CDR2 FQNEAQ. The DNA for the CDR3 is TGTGCCAGCAGCTTAACCCCGGGACGGTTTAACTATGGCTACACCTTC. Protein product: CASSLTPGRFNYGYTF.

There are a few counts of this clone. The rearrangement joins TRBV14 to TRBJ2-3, with 13 bases identical to TRBD2. This CDR3 is 14 amino acids long. J gave up 13 bases and V 4 bases, and 8 bases lay outside the gene matches. Germline values: CDR1 SGHDN, CDR2 FVKESK. CDR3 sequence: CASSRPGLAGLKYF. The CDR3 DNA reads TGTGCCAGCAGCCGACCGGGACTAGCGGGACTTAAGTATTTT.

The gene calls are TRBV7-2 and TRBJ2-7; 10 bases are shared with TRBD1. Germline V lookup: CDR1 SGHTA, CDR2 FQGNSA. CDR3 size: 13 residues. Trimming removed 5 bases from V and 4 bases from J; junction bases left unmatched: 2. CDR3 protein: CASSRDRGYEQYF. CDR3 nucleotides: TGTGCCAGCAGCCGGGACAGGGGTTACGAGCAGTACTTC.

The CDR3 loop is CASSSASGGYNEQFF. CDR3 in DNA: TGTGCCAGCAGTTCGGCATCGGGGGGCTACAATGAGCAGTTCTTC. The chain carries TRBV7-2 and TRBJ2-1; 7 bases align to TRBD2. Per germline, CDR1 SGHTA and CDR2 FQGNSA. CDR3 length equals 15 residues. Trimming cost V 6 bases and J 3 bases; bases outside gene matches: 8.

This chain uses TRBV11-2 with TRBJ1-3, with TRBD1 as a possible D gene (5 bases). Looked up from germline, CDR1 is SGHAT and CDR2 is FQNNGV. Trimming removed 3 bases from V and 8 bases from J, with 11 bases in between. The CDR3 length is 13 residues. The CDR3 loop is CASSLTAADTIYF. DNA for the CDR3: TGTGCCAGCAGCTTGACAGCCGCTGACACCATATATTTT.

The chain has TRBV20-1 and TRBJ2-7, with D perhaps matching TRBD2 (5 bases). V was cut by 0 bases and J by 5 bases, with 5 bases left in between. The germline CDR1 and CDR2 sequences are DFQATT and SNEGSKA (reference sequence). This CDR3 contains 11 residues. The CDR3 coding sequence is TGCAGTGCTAGAGAGAGGGACGAGCAGTACTTC. Protein product: CSARERDEQYF.

This clone is a singleton in its sample. The chain links TRBV5-6 to TRBJ2-5; no reliable D call. Deletions cut 3 bases from V and 2 bases from J, with 8 bases between. The CDR3 is 13 amino acids. Germline CDR1 SGHDT, CDR2 YYEEEE. The CDR3 sequence is CASSSPSQETQYF. DNA for the CDR3: TGTGCCAGCAGCTCCCCGTCACAAGAGACCCAGTACTTC.

The chain links TRBV7-3 to TRBJ2-2; D not certain. The CDR3 has 14 amino acids. CDR1 SGHTA and CDR2 FQGTGA come from the germline V gene. V lost 1 base and J 1 base, leaving 4 bases between the germline ends. CDR3 DNA: TGTGCCAGCAGCTTAAACTGGAACACCGGGGAGCTGTTTTTT. Protein sequence: CASSLNWNTGELFF.